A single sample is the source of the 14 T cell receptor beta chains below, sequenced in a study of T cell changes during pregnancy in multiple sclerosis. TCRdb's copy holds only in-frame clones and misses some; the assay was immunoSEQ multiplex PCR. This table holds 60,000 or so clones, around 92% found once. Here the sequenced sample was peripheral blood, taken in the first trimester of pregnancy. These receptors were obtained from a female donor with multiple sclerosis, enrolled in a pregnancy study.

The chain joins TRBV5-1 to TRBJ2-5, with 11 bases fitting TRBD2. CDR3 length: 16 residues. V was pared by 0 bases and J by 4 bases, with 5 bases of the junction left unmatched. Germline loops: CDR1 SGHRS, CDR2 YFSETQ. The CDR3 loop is CASSLVAGGRRETQYF. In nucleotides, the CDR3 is TGCGCCAGCAGCTTGGTAGCGGGGGGGCGTAGAGAGACCCAGTACTTC. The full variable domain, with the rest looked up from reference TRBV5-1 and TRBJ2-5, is KAGVTQTPRYLIKTRGQQVTLSCSPISGHRSVSWYQQTPGQGLQFLFEYFSETQRNKGNFPGRFSGRQFSNSRSEMNVSTLELGDSALYLCASSLVAGGRRETQYFGPGTRLLVL.

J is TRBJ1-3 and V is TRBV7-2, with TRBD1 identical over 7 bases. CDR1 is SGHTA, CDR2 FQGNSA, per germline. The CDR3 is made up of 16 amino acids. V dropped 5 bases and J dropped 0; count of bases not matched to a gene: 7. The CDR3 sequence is CASSTMGQRSGNTIYF. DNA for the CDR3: TGTGCCAGCAGCACCATGGGACAGCGCTCTGGAAACACCATATATTTT. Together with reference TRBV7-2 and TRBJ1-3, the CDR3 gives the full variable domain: GAGVSQSPSNKVTEKGKDVELRCDPISGHTALYWYRQSLGQGLEFLIYFQGNSAPDKSGLPSDRFSAERTGGSVSTLTIQRTQQEDSAVYLCASSTMGQRSGNTIYFGEGSWLTVV.

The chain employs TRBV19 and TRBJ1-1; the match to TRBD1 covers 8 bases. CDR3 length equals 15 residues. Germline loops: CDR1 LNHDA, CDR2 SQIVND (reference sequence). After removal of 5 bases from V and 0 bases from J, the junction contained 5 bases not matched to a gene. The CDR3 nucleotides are TGTGCCAGTAGTCTAAGGACAGGGATGAACACTGAAGCTTTCTTT. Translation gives CASSLRTGMNTEAFF.

Written as DNA, the CDR3 is TGCGCCAGCAGGGGACCGGGACAAAGACTCTACGAGCAGTACTTC. Its translation: CASRGPGQRLYEQYF. The chain combines TRBV5-1 with TRBJ2-7, with D possibly matching TRBD1 (6 bases). Trimming cost V 5 bases and J 3 bases, with 18 bases left between them. CDR3 length: 15 residues. Germline V gene data show CDR1 as SGHRS and CDR2 as YFSETQ.

CDR3 sequence reads: CASSQGGQGSYEQYF. CDR3 coding DNA: TGCGCCAGCAGCCAAGGCGGACAGGGTTCCTACGAGCAGTACTTC. The chain joins TRBV4-1 to TRBJ2-7, with 8 bases identical to TRBD1. The CDR3 spans 15 residues. Trimming took 1 base from V and 1 from J; bases not matched to a gene: 3. Germline V gene data show CDR1 as MGHRA and CDR2 as YSYEKL.

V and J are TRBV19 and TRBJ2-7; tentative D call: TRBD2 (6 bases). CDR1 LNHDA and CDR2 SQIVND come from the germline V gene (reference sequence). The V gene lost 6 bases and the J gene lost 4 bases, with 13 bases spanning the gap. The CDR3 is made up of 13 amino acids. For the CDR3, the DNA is TGTGCCAGTAGGCAATTGGGGGGATACGAGCAGTACTTC. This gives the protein CASRQLGGYEQYF. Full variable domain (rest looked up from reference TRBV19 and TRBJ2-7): DGGITQSPKYLFRKEGQNVTLSCEQNLNHDAMYWYRQDPGQGLRLIYYSQIVNDFQKGDIAEGYSVSREKKESFPLTVTSAQKNPTAFYLCASRQLGGYEQYFGPGTRLTVT.

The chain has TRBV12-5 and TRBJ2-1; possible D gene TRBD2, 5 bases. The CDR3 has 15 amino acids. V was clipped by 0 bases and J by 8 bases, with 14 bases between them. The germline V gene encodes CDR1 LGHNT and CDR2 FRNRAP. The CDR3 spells CASGLVIGKGHEQFF. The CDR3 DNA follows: TGTGCTAGTGGTTTGGTGATCGGGAAGGGTCATGAGCAGTTCTTC.

CDR3: CASRGTGGIFYEQYF. CDR3 sequence (DNA): TGTGCCAGCAGGGGGACAGGGGGGATATTTTACGAGCAGTACTTC. The chain employs TRBV2 and TRBJ2-7; 11 bases are shared with TRBD1. The CDR3 runs 15 residues. Germline V gene sequence: CDR1 SNHLY, CDR2 FYNNEI. V was pared by 6 bases and J by 4 bases, with 8 bases of the junction left unmatched.

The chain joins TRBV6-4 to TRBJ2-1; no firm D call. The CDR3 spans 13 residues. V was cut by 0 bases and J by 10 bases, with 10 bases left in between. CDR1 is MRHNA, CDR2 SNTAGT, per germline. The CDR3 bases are TGTGCCAGCAGTGACTCTCCCCAGCGAGAGCAGTTCTTC. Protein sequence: CASSDSPQREQFF.

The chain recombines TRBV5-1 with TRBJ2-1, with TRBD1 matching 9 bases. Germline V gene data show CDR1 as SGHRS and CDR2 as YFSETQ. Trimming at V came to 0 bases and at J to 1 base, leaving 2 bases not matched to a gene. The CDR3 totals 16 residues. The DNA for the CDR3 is TGCGCCAGCAGCTTGGGTGGGACAGGGTCCTACAATGAGCAGTTCTTC. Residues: CASSLGGTGSYNEQFF.

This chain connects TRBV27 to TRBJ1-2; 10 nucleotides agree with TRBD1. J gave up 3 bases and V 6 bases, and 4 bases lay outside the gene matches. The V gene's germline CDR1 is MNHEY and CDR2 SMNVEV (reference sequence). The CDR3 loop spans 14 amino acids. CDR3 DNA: TGTGCCAGCAGCTTGACAGGGGGCGACTATGGCTACACCTTC. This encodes CASSLTGGDYGYTF.

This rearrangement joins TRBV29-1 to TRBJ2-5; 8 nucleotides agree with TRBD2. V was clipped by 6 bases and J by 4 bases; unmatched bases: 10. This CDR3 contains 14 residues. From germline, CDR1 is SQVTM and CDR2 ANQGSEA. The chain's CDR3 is CSVRRGETGETQYF. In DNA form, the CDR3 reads TGCAGCGTACGGCGGGGGGAGACTGGAGAGACCCAGTACTTC.

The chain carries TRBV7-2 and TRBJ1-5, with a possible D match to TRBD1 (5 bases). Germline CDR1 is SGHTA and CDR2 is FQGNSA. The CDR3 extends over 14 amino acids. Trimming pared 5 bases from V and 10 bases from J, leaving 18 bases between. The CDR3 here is CASSGGAGLHPQHF. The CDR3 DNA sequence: TGTGCCAGCAGCGGTGGGGCAGGGTTACACCCCCAGCATTTT.

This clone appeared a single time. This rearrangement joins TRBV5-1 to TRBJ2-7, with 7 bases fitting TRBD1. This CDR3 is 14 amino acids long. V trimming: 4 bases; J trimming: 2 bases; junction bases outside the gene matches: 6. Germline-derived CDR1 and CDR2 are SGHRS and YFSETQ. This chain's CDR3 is CASSPGTATYEQYF. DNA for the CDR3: TGCGCCAGCAGCCCTGGGACAGCCACCTACGAGCAGTACTTC.